What follows are 14 T cell receptor beta chains derived from one specimen sequenced in a study of cytomegalovirus exposure and HLA in healthy donors. Assay: immunoSEQ multiplex PCR; the TCRdb copy retains only in-frame clones and omits some. The data contain roughly 75,000 clones, just under 85% of them singletons. The sequenced sample was PBMCs. The receptors derive from a man aged 25 to 40 in good health and CMV-seronegative.

The chain carries TRBV5-1 and TRBJ1-3, with D possibly matching TRBD1 (5 bases). CDR1 SGHRS and CDR2 YFSETQ come from the germline V gene. Between the trimmed V and J ends, which lost 6 bases and 9 bases, there was a span of 16 bases. This CDR3 has 13 residues. CDR3 amino acids: CASTGPGDGTIYF. CDR3 nucleotide sequence: TGCGCCAGCACCGGACCGGGGGATGGCACCATATATTTT.

This clone was found a few times. The CDR3 protein is CAWNRMGGNEKLFF. The CDR3 nucleotides read TGTGCCTGGAACCGTATGGGGGGAAATGAAAAACTGTTTTTT. The rearrangement uses TRBV30 and TRBJ1-4; D might be TRBD1 (5 bases). CDR1 and CDR2 (germline): GTSNPN, SVGIG (reference sequence). This CDR3 contains 14 residues. V lost 4 bases and J lost 5, with 14 bases in between.

The chain employs TRBV6-5 and TRBJ2-1; TRBD2 matches at 11 bases. V trimming: 5 bases; J trimming: 7 bases; junction bases outside the gene matches: 4. Germline-derived CDR1 and CDR2 are MNHEY and SVGAGI. This CDR3 has 14 amino acids. CDR3 in amino acids: CASSLSGRGNEQFF. The CDR3 region has the DNA TGTGCCAGCAGTCTTAGCGGGAGGGGAAATGAGCAGTTCTTC.

The rearrangement joins TRBV10-3 to TRBJ1-5; TRBD1 matches 9 bases. Germline V lookup: CDR1 ENHRY, CDR2 SYGVKD. Trimming removed 10 bases from V and 3 bases from J; junction bases left unmatched: 10. CDR3 size: 15 residues. The CDR3 spells CASGGTGRNNQPQHF. The CDR3 DNA follows: TGTGCCAGCGGTGGGACAGGGAGGAACAATCAGCCCCAGCATTTT.

This clone turned up a few times. J is TRBJ1-2 and V is TRBV6-5; the match to TRBD1 covers 7 bases. The CDR3 consists of 14 residues. The V segment lost 0 bases and the J segment 5 bases; nucleotides outside the gene matches: 3. Per germline, CDR1 MNHEY and CDR2 SVGAGI. This CDR3 is CASSYSWDSYGYTF. CDR3 bases: TGTGCCAGCAGTTACTCTTGGGACAGTTATGGCTACACCTTC.

Only a few counts were recorded for this clone. The V gene is TRBV19, the J gene TRBJ1-3; a possible D gene is TRBD1 (5 bases). Germline V CDR1 and CDR2: LNHDA, SQIVND (reference sequence). Trimming pared 2 bases from V and 6 bases from J, leaving 14 bases between. This CDR3 contains 15 residues. CDR3 nucleotides: TGTGCCAGTAGTATACGGACATTCGTGGAAAACACCATATATTTT. It codes for CASSIRTFVENTIYF.

The chain recombines TRBV19 with TRBJ1-1; no clear D gene. Trimming shortened V by 3 bases and J by 4 bases, and 9 bases separated the two germline ends. Looked up from germline, CDR1 is LNHDA and CDR2 is SQIVND (reference sequence). The CDR3 is made up of 13 amino acids. The CDR3 here is CASSIPGSTEAFF. The CDR3 DNA follows: TGTGCCAGTAGTATTCCCGGGAGCACTGAAGCTTTCTTT.

The chain employs TRBV5-1 and TRBJ2-7, with 7 bases lining up with TRBD1. The V gene's germline CDR1 is SGHRS and CDR2 YFSETQ. The CDR3 length is 14 residues. The J segment lost 6 bases and the V segment lost 1 base, leaving 7 bases of the junction unmatched. The CDR3 is CASSLSTGVGEQYF. The CDR3 DNA follows: TGCGCCAGCAGCTTGTCAACAGGGGTGGGCGAGCAGTACTTC.

The chain employs TRBV2 and TRBJ2-7; TRBD1 agrees at 7 bases. This CDR3 region has 14 residues. Trimming at V came to 6 bases and at J to 4 bases, leaving 9 bases not matched to a gene. Germline V gives CDR1 SNHLY, CDR2 FYNNEI. The CDR3 spells CASRDDRVRYEQYF. The CDR3 DNA reads TGTGCCAGCAGGGACGACAGGGTCAGGTACGAGCAGTACTTC.

The table lists this clone with a few counts. The chain uses TRBV7-2 and TRBJ1-1; 8 positions agree with TRBD1. The germline CDR1 and CDR2 sequences are SGHTA and FQGNSA. J was trimmed by 8 bases and V by 5 bases; bases with no gene match: 10. The CDR3 sequence is 14 residues long. CDR3 nucleotides: TGTGCCAGCAGCACAGGGACAGGCCTAAGAGAAGCTTTCTTT. It encodes CASSTGTGLREAFF.

The V gene is TRBV4-2, the J gene TRBJ2-3; 12 nucleotides align to TRBD1. Germline CDR1 reads LGHNA; CDR2 reads YNFKEQ. The CDR3 spans 15 residues. V shed 6 bases and J 3 bases; nucleotides not matched to a gene: 4. The CDR3 DNA reads as TGTGCCAGCAGTCCGGGACAGGGGGCAACAGATACGCAGTATTTT. Translating gives CASSPGQGATDTQYF.

The chain is built from TRBV6-4 and TRBJ1-5; D remains ambiguous. The CDR3 totals 15 residues. Per the germline V gene, CDR1 is MRHNA and CDR2 is SNTAGT. Trimming left V 6 bases short and J 4 bases short, with 16 bases between. The CDR3 region has the DNA TGTGCCAGCAGCCAAGTAGGAGGGTCTAATCAGCCCCAGCATTTT. This gives the protein CASSQVGGSNQPQHF.

The chain uses TRBV27 and TRBJ2-4; D is perhaps TRBD2 (7 bases). The CDR3 length is 13 residues. Germline CDR1 and CDR2: MNHEY and SMNVEV (reference sequence). V shed 9 bases and J shed 5 bases, with 14 bases lying between them. CDR3 DNA sequence: TGTGCCAGTGTCGGGGGGCCGGAAAACATTCAGTACTTC. This translates into CASVGGPENIQYF.

This clone was recorded a few times. This sequence joins TRBV5-6 and TRBJ1-2; possible D gene TRBD1, 6 bases. Germline assignment: CDR1 SGHDT and CDR2 YYEEEE. This CDR3 spans 11 amino acids. With 4 bases removed from V and 14 bases from J, the gap between germline ends came to 15 bases. The CDR3 spells CASSGRGFTTF. CDR3 DNA: TGTGCCAGCAGCGGAAGGGGGTTCACAACCTTC.